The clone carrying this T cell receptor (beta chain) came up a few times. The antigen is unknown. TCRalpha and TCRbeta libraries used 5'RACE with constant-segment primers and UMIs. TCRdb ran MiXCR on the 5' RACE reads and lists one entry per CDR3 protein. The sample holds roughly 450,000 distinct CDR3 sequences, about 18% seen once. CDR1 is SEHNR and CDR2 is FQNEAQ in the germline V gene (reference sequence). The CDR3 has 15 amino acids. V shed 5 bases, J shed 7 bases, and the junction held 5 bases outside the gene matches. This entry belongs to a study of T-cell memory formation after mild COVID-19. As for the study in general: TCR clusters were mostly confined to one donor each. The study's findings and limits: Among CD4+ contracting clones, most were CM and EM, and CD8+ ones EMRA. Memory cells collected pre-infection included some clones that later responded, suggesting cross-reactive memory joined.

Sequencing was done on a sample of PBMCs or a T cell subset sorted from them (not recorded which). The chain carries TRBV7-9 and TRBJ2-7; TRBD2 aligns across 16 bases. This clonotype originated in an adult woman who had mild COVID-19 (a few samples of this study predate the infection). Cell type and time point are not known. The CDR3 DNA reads TGTGCCAGCAGCGGGACTAGCGGGAGGGCCGTAGAGCAGTACTTC. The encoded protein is CASSGTSGRAVEQYF.